In this sample, the clone carrying this TCR beta chain turned up many times. The time point here: newly diagnosed GD, antithyroid drugs for less than 3 months. PBMC-extracted RNA yielded the TCR library. CDR3-region Arm-PCR and iRepertoire HTBI primers produced the TCR beta libraries. From the multiplex PCR reads, TCRdb called clonotypes with MiXCR, one entry per CDR3 protein. The sample consists of about 220,000 distinct CDR3 sequences, about 19% of them appearing once. Germline-derived CDR1 and CDR2 are SEHNR and FQNEAQ (reference sequence). The CDR3 totals 17 residues. V lost 1 base to trimming and J lost 1 base; unmatched junction nucleotides: 3. The source of the sample is a study of regulatory T cells in long-lasting Graves disease. In addition, the sample was reused for a study of T cells in Graves' hyperthyroidism and ophthalmopathy. That publication notes: Those patients with uncontrolled infection, other autoimmune disease, pregnancy or lactation were excluded.

This sample comprised peripheral blood mononuclear cells (PBMCs), obtained at new diagnosis, from a patient treated with antithyroid drugs. The source of this sequence is a woman aged 25 to 39 with Graves disease. The V and J genes are TRBV7-9 and TRBJ2-5; 13 bases align to TRBD2. DNA for the CDR3: TGTGCCAGCAGCTTAGGACTAGCGGGAGGCTTCCAAGAGACCCAGTACTTC. This translates into CASSLGLAGGFQETQYF.